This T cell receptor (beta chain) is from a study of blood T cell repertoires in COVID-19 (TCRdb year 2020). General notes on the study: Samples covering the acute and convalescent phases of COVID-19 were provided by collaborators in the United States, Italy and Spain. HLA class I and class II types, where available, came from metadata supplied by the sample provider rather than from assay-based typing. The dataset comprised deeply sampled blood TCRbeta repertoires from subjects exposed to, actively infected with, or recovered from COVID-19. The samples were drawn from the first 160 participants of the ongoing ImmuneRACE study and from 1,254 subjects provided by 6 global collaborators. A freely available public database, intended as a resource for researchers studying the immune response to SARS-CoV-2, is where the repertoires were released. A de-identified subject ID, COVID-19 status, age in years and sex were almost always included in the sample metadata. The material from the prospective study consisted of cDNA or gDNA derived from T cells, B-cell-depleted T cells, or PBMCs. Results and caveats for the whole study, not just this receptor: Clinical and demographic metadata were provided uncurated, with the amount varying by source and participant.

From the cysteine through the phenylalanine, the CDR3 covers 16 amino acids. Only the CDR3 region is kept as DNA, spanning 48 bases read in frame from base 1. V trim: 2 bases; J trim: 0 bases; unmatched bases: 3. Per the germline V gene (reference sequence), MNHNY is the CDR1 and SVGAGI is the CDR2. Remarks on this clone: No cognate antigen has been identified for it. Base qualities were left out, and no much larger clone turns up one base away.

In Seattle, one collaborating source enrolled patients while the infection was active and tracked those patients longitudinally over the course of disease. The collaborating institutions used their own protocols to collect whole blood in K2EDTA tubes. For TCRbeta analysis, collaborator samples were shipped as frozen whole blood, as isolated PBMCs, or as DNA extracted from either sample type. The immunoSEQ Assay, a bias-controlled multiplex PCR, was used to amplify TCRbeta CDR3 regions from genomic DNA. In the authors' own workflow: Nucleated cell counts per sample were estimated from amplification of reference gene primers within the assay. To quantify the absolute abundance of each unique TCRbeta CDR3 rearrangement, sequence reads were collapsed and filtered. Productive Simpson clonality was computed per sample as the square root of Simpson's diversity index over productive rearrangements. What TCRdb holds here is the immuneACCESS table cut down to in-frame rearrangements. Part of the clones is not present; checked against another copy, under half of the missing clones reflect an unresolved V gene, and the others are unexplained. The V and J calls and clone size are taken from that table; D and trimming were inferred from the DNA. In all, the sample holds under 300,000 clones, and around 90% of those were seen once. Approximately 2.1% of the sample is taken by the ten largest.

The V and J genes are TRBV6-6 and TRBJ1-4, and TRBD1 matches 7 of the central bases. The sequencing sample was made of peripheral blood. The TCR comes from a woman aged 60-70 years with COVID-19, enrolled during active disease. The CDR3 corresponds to CASSYGTASTNEKLFF. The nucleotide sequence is TGTGCCAGCAGTTACGGGACAGCTTCAACTAATGAAAAACTGTTTTTT.